This T cell receptor beta chain was sequenced in a study of radiation and T cells in renal cell carcinoma. Time point noted: baseline pretreatment blood. Indicated treatment: 15 Gy SBRT to primary tumor, nephrectomy 4 weeks later. The CDR3 is 14 residues long. Looked up from germline, CDR1 is SGHVS and CDR2 is FQNEAQ. V lost 6 bases and J 4 bases, leaving 13 bases between the germline ends. Generated by immunoSEQ multiplex PCR, the TCRdb table keeps only in-frame clones and is missing some. This sample has about 130,000 clones, with more than 70% found just once. This clone was observed a single time. The clonotype originates from a woman aged 50 to 60 with renal cell carcinoma. The input for sequencing was blood, taken from a patient whose treatment included radiotherapy and nephrectomy. This chain links TRBV7-8 with TRBJ2-1, with D uncertain. This CDR3 reads CASSPSVFYNEQFF. The CDR3 DNA reads as TGTGCCAGCAGTCCCAGCGTCTTTTACAATGAGCAGTTCTTC.